A selection of T cell receptor beta chains follows, all from one sample in a study of blood T cells in healthy people across ages. Using its own MiXCR run on the 5' RACE reads, TCRdb lists one record per CDR3 protein. The repertoire holds fewer than 800,000 distinct CDR3 sequences, with 20% to 25% as singletons. The sample also formed part of further work on T cells of mothers and their children.

The material sequenced was blood. These TCRs come from a boy between 10 and 17 years old in good health. CDR3s include the opening cysteine and the closing phenylalanine or tryptophan. D genes are given only for firm matches. The size entry is marked missing in some rows and otherwise reads once, few, many or a size class.

j_gene,v_gene,abundance,d_gene,CDR3nt,CDR3aa
TRBJ2-2,TRBV7-2,-,-,TGTGCCAGCAGCTCACAGGCGAACACCGGGGAGCTGTTTTTT,CASSSQANTGELFF
TRBJ1-1,TRBV12-5,few,-,TGTGCTAGTGGTATGACCCAGGGAGACACTGAAGCTTTCTTT,CASGMTQGDTEAFF
TRBJ2-7,TRBV29-1,-,TRBD1,TGCAGCGTCGCCAGACAGGGGGTCTACGAGCAGTACTTC,CSVARQGVYEQYF
TRBJ2-5,TRBV12-3/TRBV12-4,few,TRBD2,TGTGCCAGCAGTCCCGGGGGGGGAGGAGAGACCCAGTACTTC,CASSPGGGGETQYF
TRBJ2-5,TRBV11-2,few,-,TGTGCCAGCAGCCCTGATCAGACCCAGTACTTC,CASSPDQTQYF
TRBJ1-2,TRBV7-9,-,-,TGTGCCAGCAGCCCACGCGCGGGGTCCTATGGCTACACCTTC,CASSPRAGSYGYTF
TRBJ2-5,TRBV9,few,-,TGTGCCAGCAGCGTAGGAAGGGGGGGAGAGACCCAGTACTTC,CASSVGRGGETQYF
TRBJ2-1,TRBV29-1,once,-,TGCAGCGTTGATATGGGGTCCTACAATGAGCAGTTCTTC,CSVDMGSYNEQFF
TRBJ2-7,TRBV2,-,-,TGTGCCAGCAGTGATCAGGGGGGTAGTACCTACGAGCAGTACTTC,CASSDQGGSTYEQYF
TRBJ2-1,TRBV12-3/TRBV12-4,-,-,TGTGCCAGCAGATACGCGGGGGCTAGCGGATACAATGAGCAGTTCTTC,CASRYAGASGYNEQFF
TRBJ2-5,TRBV7-2,few,-,TGTGCCAGCAGCTCCGCCGGGGGTGGGTGGGAGACCCAGTACTTC,CASSSAGGGWETQYF
TRBJ2-1,TRBV10-3,-,TRBD2,TGTGCCGCTGGAAGCCCGACCGTAGCGGGAGGGAGAGTCTATGAGCAGTTCTTC,CAAGSPTVAGGRVYEQFF
TRBJ2-7,TRBV5-1,-,TRBD1,TGCGCCAGCAGCTTGGGCAGGGGGCCACCCTACGAGCAGTACTTC,CASSLGRGPPYEQYF
TRBJ1-2,TRBV7-3,few,TRBD1,TGTGCCGGCAGCCTCGGGACAGGGGGCGGCTACACCTTC,CAGSLGTGGGYTF
TRBJ2-6,TRBV5-6,-,TRBD2,TGTGCCAGCAGCTTGGGACTAGCGGGAGTTTATGGGGCCAACGTCCTGACTTTC,CASSLGLAGVYGANVLTF
TRBJ2-7,TRBV6-1,once,-,TGTGCCAGCAGTCATGTAGTCTACGAGCAGTACTTC,CASSHVVYEQYF
TRBJ2-7,TRBV5-1,few,-,TGCGCCAGCAGCTTGACCCAGGGTATTGGCGAGCAGTACTTC,CASSLTQGIGEQYF
TRBJ2-3,TRBV7-8,-,TRBD2,TGTGCCAGCAGCTTTCTAGCGGGAGGATCCCCAGATACGCAGTATTTT,CASSFLAGGSPDTQYF
TRBJ1-2,TRBV10-3,-,TRBD1,TGTGCCACCCAATCGGACAGGGGGGACCTCGTCGGGGGCTACACCTTC,CATQSDRGDLVGGYTF
TRBJ2-5,TRBV13,-,-,TGTGCCAGCAGCTCCTCTCCAGCGCAAGAGACCCAGTACTTC,CASSSSPAQETQYF
TRBJ2-7,TRBV20-1,-,TRBD1,TGCAGTGCTAGGGGGATAGGGGGCCCCTCCTACGAGCAGTACTTC,CSARGIGGPSYEQYF
TRBJ2-7,TRBV27,-,-,TGTGCCAGCAGTTTTTTGGACAGTACCTACGAGCAGTACTTC,CASSFLDSTYEQYF
TRBJ2-7,TRBV4-1,-,TRBD2,TGCGCCAGCAGCCAAGGGCCGGCTAGCGGGAGTGTCGCGGCCTACGAGCAGTACTTC,CASSQGPASGSVAAYEQYF
TRBJ2-1,TRBV20-1,-,TRBD2,TGCAGTGCTAGAGATAAGACTAGCGGATACAATGAGCAGTTCTTC,CSARDKTSGYNEQFF
TRBJ2-1,TRBV7-3,-,TRBD2,TGTGCCACCAGCTTAGCGGGGGCTGGGGATGAGCAGTTCTTC,CATSLAGAGDEQFF
TRBJ1-3,TRBV5-5,few,-,TGTGCCAGCAGCCCTCCGCAGACTGGAAACACCATATATTTT,CASSPPQTGNTIYF
TRBJ1-1,TRBV11-2,-,TRBD1,TGTGCCAGCAGCAGACCGGACAGGGGCACTGAAGCTTTCTTT,CASSRPDRGTEAFF
TRBJ2-2,TRBV11-2,few,TRBD1,TGTGCCAGCAGTCGTTCCGGACAGGGGGGCGCCGGGGAGCTGTTTTTT,CASSRSGQGGAGELFF
TRBJ2-7,TRBV7-3,few,TRBD2,TGTGCCAGCAGCTCCGGGACTAGCCGCGCCTACGAGCAGTACTTC,CASSSGTSRAYEQYF
TRBJ2-5,TRBV4-3,-,-,TGCGCCAGCAGCCAAGACCGAGACCAGCGGCTGGAGACCCAGTACTTC,CASSQDRDQRLETQYF
TRBJ2-5,TRBV29-1,few,-,TGCAGCGCTGATGTGTGGGGACAAGAGACCCAGTACTTC,CSADVWGQETQYF
TRBJ2-3,TRBV20-1,-,-,TGCAGTGCTGCCCTTAACGATGTAGTATTGGTGGGAGGCCGCGTGGGGGGGCAGTATTTT,CSAALNDVVLVGGRVGGQYF
TRBJ2-5,TRBV5-1,-,-,TGCGCCAGCAGCTTGGCCAGCAGGGACCAGACCCAGTACTTC,CASSLASRDQTQYF
TRBJ2-3,TRBV4-1,many,-,TGCGCCAGCAGCCAATATAACGGTGCAGATACGCAGTATTTT,CASSQYNGADTQYF
TRBJ1-2,TRBV6-1,-,-,TGTGCCAGCAGTGCTGCAGGGCTTTATGGCGGCTACACCTTC,CASSAAGLYGGYTF
TRBJ2-1,TRBV6-5,-,-,TGTGCCAGCAGAAAAGAAGGACCAACGTACAATGAGCAGTTCTTC,CASRKEGPTYNEQFF
TRBJ2-3,TRBV13,few,TRBD1,TGTGCCAGCAGCTTGACAGGGGACGCAGATACGCAGTATTTT,CASSLTGDADTQYF
TRBJ2-7,TRBV27,few,-,TGTGCCAGCAGTTCTACTAGCTTCGAGCAGTACTTC,CASSSTSFEQYF
TRBJ1-1,TRBV3-1,few,-,TGTGCCAGCAGCACAGGGCTATCCACGTTAAACACTGAAGCTTTCTTT,CASSTGLSTLNTEAFF
TRBJ1-1,TRBV2,once,TRBD1,TGTGCCAGCAGTGTTCAGGGGGCGACTGAAGCTTTCTTT,CASSVQGATEAFF
TRBJ1-4,TRBV6-5,-,-,TGTGCCAGCAGTTACTATGGCCCGGGTAATGAAAAACTGTTTTTT,CASSYYGPGNEKLFF
TRBJ2-1,TRBV4-1,few,TRBD2,TGCGCCAGCAGCCAAGAGGACTACGGGACTAGCGGGATCTTC,CASSQEDYGTSGIF
TRBJ2-5,TRBV4-3,-,-,TGCGCCAGCAGCCAACGCCCGGGAGTGACCCAGTACTTC,CASSQRPGVTQYF
TRBJ2-5,TRBV27,many,TRBD2,TGTGCCAGCGGATTATATAGCGGGAGTAGGGAGACCCAGTACTTC,CASGLYSGSRETQYF
TRBJ2-5,TRBV7-2,-,-,TGTGCCAGCAGCCTGGTCGGCCCGCCAGGGACCCAGTACTTC,CASSLVGPPGTQYF
TRBJ2-1,TRBV7-9,few,-,TGTGCCAGCAGCCCCAGGGGACAAAAATCCTACAATGAGCAGTTCTTC,CASSPRGQKSYNEQFF
TRBJ2-3,TRBV25-1,-,-,TGTGCCAGCAGTAGCCACCCCTGGGCTAGCAATGCAGATACGCAGTATTTT,CASSSHPWASNADTQYF
TRBJ2-7,TRBV29-1,few,-,TGCAGCGTTGAAAATGCAGAAGACTACGAGCAGTACTTC,CSVENAEDYEQYF